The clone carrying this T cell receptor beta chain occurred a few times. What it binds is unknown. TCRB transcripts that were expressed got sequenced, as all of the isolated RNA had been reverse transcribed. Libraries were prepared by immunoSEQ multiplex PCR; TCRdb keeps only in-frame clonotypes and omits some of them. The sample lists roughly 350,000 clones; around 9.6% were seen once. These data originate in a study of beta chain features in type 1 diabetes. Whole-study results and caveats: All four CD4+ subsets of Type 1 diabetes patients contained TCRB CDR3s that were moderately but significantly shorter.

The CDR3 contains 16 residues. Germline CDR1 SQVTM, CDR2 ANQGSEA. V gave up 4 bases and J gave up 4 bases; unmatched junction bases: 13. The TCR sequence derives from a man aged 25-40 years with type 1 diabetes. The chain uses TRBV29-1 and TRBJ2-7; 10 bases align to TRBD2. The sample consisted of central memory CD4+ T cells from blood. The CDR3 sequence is CSVALLLAGDMYEQYF. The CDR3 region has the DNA TGCAGCGTTGCCCTACTTCTAGCGGGAGATATGTACGAGCAGTACTTC.